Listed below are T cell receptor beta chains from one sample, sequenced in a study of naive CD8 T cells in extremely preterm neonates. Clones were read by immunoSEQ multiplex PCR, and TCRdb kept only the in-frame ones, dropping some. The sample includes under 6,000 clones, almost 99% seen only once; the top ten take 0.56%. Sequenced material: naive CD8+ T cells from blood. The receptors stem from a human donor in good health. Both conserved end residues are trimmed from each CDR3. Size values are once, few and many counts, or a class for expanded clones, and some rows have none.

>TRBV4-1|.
ASSQASGNIQPQH
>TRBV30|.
AWIGMGQDEQF
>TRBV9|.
ASSAESGLPYYEQY
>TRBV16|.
ASSQFFSDRGNQPQH
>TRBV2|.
ASSEARKETQY
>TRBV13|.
ASSRRTSGSLYEQY
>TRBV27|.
ASRDTHIGYT
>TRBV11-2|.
ASSLTPGLTYEQY
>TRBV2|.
ASKISGRYQETQY
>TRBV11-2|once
ASSLGVYGYGYT
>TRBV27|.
ASKTRGRGGYT
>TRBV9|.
ASSVVSGTEAF
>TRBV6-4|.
ASREFERGTEAF
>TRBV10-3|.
AISEGTGAGNTIY
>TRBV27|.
ASSAIPGDEQF
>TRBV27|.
ASSRDRGSKNIQY
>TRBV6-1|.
ASSGSGINTGELF
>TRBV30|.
AWSASSNTEAF
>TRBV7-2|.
ASRGGVAAYEQY
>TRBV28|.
ASSRATSGVSEQF
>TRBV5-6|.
ASSWGAVSGTYEQY
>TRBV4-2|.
ASSHSGSEAGELF
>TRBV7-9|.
ASSWSPGTSGRATAEQF
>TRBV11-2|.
ASSFGGSPYEQY
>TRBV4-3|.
ASSQDLGGNEQY
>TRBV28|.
ASSFRGLYGYT
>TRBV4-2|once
ASSQGGSVAGSEQY
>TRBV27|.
ASRPGQGPAYEQY
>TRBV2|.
ASSDAYPLYNEQF
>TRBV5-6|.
ASKQGEGTDTQY
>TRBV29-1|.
SGMDRENTEAF
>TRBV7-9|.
ASTLGETGRNEQF
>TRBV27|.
ASSSGQGGWNTEAF
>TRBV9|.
ASSVADRVSGANVLT
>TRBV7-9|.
ASSLRDRGGYEQY
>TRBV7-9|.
ASSKGLYSNQPQH
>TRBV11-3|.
ASSLGRPSGEASYEQY
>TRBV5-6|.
ASSGNYAAKNIQY
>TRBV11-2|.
ASSLAHISYEQY
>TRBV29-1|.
SVRHVNTGELF
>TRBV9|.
ASSTPSLAGETGELF
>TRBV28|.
ASKGTGDSYEQY
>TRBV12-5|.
ASALPRGINYGYT
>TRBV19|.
ASSAGQGSYEQY
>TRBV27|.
ASSFFLGGADTQY
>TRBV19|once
ASSIKGWGTGRAGSYEQY
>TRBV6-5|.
ASSYSAGSDEQY
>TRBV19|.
ASSIQGSYNEQF
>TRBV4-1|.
ASSQRPGQGNQPQH
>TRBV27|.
ASSLNPSGYEQY
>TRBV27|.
ASSLGGSPYEQY
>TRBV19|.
ASSIVLAGTYEQY
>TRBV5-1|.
ASSDDRGNYGYT
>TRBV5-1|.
ASSLGDNYEQY